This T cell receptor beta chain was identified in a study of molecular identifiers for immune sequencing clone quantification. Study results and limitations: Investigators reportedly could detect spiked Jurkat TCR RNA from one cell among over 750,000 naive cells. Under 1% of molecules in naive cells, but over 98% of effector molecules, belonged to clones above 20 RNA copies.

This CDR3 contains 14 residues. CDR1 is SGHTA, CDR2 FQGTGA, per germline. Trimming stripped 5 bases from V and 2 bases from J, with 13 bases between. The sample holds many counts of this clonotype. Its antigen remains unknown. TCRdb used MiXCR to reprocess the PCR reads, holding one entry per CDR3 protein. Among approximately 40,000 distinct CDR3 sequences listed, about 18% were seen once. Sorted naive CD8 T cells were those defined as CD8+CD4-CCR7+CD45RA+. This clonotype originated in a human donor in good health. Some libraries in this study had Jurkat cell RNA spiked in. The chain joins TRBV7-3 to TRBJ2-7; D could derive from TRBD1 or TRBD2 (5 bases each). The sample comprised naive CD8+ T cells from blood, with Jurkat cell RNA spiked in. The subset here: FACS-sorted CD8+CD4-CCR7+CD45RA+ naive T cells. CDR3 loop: CASSPSPGPYEQYF. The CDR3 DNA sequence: TGTGCCAGCAGCCCCAGTCCGGGGCCCTACGAGCAGTACTTC.